One and the same sample provided the 24 T cell receptor beta chains below, sequenced in a study of T cell repertoires in cytomegalovirus infection (dated by TCRdb to the late 2010s). What the treatment or condition label conveys for this sample: in vitro stimulation with specific CMV peptide epitopes to enrich CMV-specific T cells. Their antigens remain unidentified. Sequencer: Illumina HiSeq 1500. TCRdb redid the processing of the public reads, applying fastp at Q25 and MiXCR, and retained in-frame beta chains. Merged by CDR3 protein, the rows form single entries marked with the most common genes and DNA. The sample data list 150,000 or so distinct CDR3 sequences, and less than 25% of these were observed just once. Roughly 25% of the sample is in the top ten clones. Sample: CD8+ T cells from cultured PBMCs, taken from culture after CMV antigen stimulation. Receptors were obtained from a human donor in good health (CMV status not recorded). Some clones in this sample may be carry-over from other donors' samples.

The rearrangement links TRBV6-1 to TRBJ1-1; D is unresolved. The V end was cut by 5 bases, the J end by 6 bases, with 13 bases between. This CDR3 contains 13 residues. Germline V lookup: CDR1 MNHNS, CDR2 SASEGT. The DNA for the CDR3 is TGTGCCAGCAGTAAAGGAGACCACTCTGAAGCTTTCTTT. Translating gives CASSKGDHSEAFF.

J is TRBJ2-3 and V is TRBV4-1; unclear D gene. The CDR3 spans 15 residues. The germline V gene encodes CDR1 MGHRA and CDR2 YSYEKL. With 1 base removed from V and 0 bases from J, the gap between germline ends came to 8 bases. DNA for the CDR3: TGCGCCAGCAGCCAAGGGACCGCTAGCACAGATACGCAGTATTTT. Translated, it gives CASSQGTASTDTQYF.

V gene TRBV11-1 combines with J gene TRBJ2-6; possibly TRBD1 for D (8 bases). The V gene's germline CDR1 is SGHAT and CDR2 FQDESV (reference sequence). The CDR3 has 22 amino acids. V lost 4 bases to trimming and J lost 2 bases, with 30 bases between them. This CDR3 reads CASSSVISSGTGGGPGANVLTF. DNA of the CDR3: TGTGCCAGCAGCTCCGTAATCTCGAGCGGGACAGGCGGGGGCCCTGGGGCCAACGTCCTGACTTTC. The full variable domain, rest sourced from reference TRBV11-1 and TRBJ2-6, is EAEVAQSPRYKITEKSQAVAFWCDPISGHATLYWYRQILGQGPELLVQFQDESVVDDSQLPKDRFSAERLKGVDSTLKIQPAELGDSAMYLCASSSVISSGTGGGPGANVLTFGAGSRLTVL.

The sample holds a few counts of this clonotype. This chain links TRBV12-3 or TRBV12-4 with TRBJ2-2, with D unresolved. The CDR3 sequence is 16 residues long. V was clipped by 6 bases and J by 4 bases, with 18 bases between them. The CDR3 DNA sequence: TGTGCCAGCAGCCTCCCCCTGGTCCAAACCACCGGGGAGCTGTTTTTT. It encodes CASSLPLVQTTGELFF.

This clonotype occurred a few times. This chain links TRBV4-3 with TRBJ2-3; D remains ambiguous. The CDR3 runs to 16 residues. Germline-derived CDR1 and CDR2 are LGHNA and YSLEER. Trimming removed 0 bases at V and 0 bases at J, with 10 bases between. The CDR3, as DNA: TGCGCCAGCAGCCAAGATGGGTTACCTAGCACAGATACGCAGTATTTT. Amino acid sequence: CASSQDGLPSTDTQYF.

This sequence joins TRBV6-5 and TRBJ1-4; D is undetermined. Germline V gene lookup returns CDR1 MNHEY and CDR2 SVGAGI. The CDR3 extends over 13 amino acids. V was pared by 4 bases and J by 11 bases, with 14 bases between. Written as DNA, the CDR3 is TGTGCCAGCAGTTCGGATAGTCACCGTAAACTGTTTTTT. Encoded protein: CASSSDSHRKLFF.

The rearrangement uses TRBV5-6 and TRBJ2-7; D gene uncertain. V lost 0 bases and J 1 base, leaving 8 bases between the germline ends. This CDR3 is 14 amino acids long. CDR1 and CDR2 from the germline V gene are SGHDT and YYEEEE. CDR3 sequence reads: CASSLGSESYEQYF. CDR3 nucleotide sequence: TGTGCCAGCAGCTTGGGCAGTGAGTCCTACGAGCAGTACTTC.

The chain joins TRBV6-4 to TRBJ2-2; D not certain. Germline assignment: CDR1 MRHNA and CDR2 SNTAGT. CDR3 length: 10 amino acids. V was clipped by 9 bases and J by 2 bases, with 1 base between them. The CDR3 here is CASNTGELFF. The CDR3 nucleotides read TGTGCCAGTAACACCGGGGAGCTGTTTTTT.

CDR3 region: CASSLSTGVRGYTF. CDR3 DNA: TGTGCCAGCAGTTTATCGACAGGGGTACGTGGCTACACCTTC. The chain employs TRBV27 and TRBJ1-2; TRBD1 agrees at 8 bases. Losses at the gene ends were 0 bases for V and 7 bases for J; bases not matched to a gene: 4. The CDR3 contains 14 residues. Germline V gene data show CDR1 as MNHEY and CDR2 as SMNVEV (reference sequence).

This clonotype has more than one count but fewer than ten. The chain employs TRBV10-3 and TRBJ1-2; D not certain. This CDR3 contains 17 residues. The V end was cut by 0 bases, the J end by 3 bases, with 17 bases between. Germline values: CDR1 ENHRY, CDR2 SYGVKD. This CDR3 reads CAISESWVEYGDYGYTF. The CDR3 region has the DNA TGTGCCATCAGTGAGTCCTGGGTCGAGTATGGGGACTATGGCTACACCTTC.

The rearrangement joins TRBV11-2 to TRBJ2-3; D is unresolved. Trimming left V 7 bases short and J 2 bases short, with 16 bases between. CDR3 size: 15 residues. CDR1 is SGHAT, CDR2 FQNNGV, per germline. The CDR3 protein is CASTLRLGTTDTQYF. In DNA, the CDR3 is TGTGCCAGCACCCTCCGATTAGGTACCACAGATACGCAGTATTTT. The variable domain in full, with the rest retrieved from reference TRBV11-2 and TRBJ2-3, is EAGVAQSPRYKIIEKRQSVAFWCNPISGHATLYWYQQILGQGPKLLIQFQNNGVVDDSQLPKDRFSAERLKGVDSTLKIQPAKLEDSAVYLCASTLRLGTTDTQYFGPGTRLTVL.

The CDR3 protein is CAAGAGDMNTEAFF. In nucleotides, the CDR3 is TGTGCCGCGGGAGCAGGGGACATGAACACTGAAGCTTTCTTT. V usage is TRBV2 and J usage is TRBJ1-1; the D gene is possibly TRBD1 (6 bases). Germline CDR1 and CDR2: SNHLY and FYNNEI. The CDR3 totals 14 residues. Deletions cut 11 bases from V and 0 bases from J, with 16 bases between.

The genes are TRBV9 and TRBJ1-2, with a weak D call TRBD1 (6 bases). The V and J ends lost 4 bases and 3 bases respectively, with 13 bases between them. Germline values: CDR1 SGDLS, CDR2 YYNGEE. The CDR3 runs 14 residues. The CDR3 coding sequence is TGTGCCAGCAGCCGGGGGGGGGCTGACTATGGCTACACCTTC. It yields the protein CASSRGGADYGYTF.

The rearrangement joins TRBV5-1 to TRBJ2-7; 9 nucleotides match TRBD1. Germline assignment: CDR1 SGHRS and CDR2 YFSETQ. CDR3 length: 15 amino acids. Trimming at V came to 3 bases and at J to 5 bases, leaving 9 bases not matched to a gene. CDR3 region: CASSWGQGPAHEQYF. The CDR3 DNA reads as TGCGCCAGCAGCTGGGGACAGGGTCCAGCCCACGAGCAGTACTTC.

The CDR3 spells CASRVGTGKDYGYTF. The CDR3 DNA is TGTGCCAGCAGAGTAGGGACAGGGAAGGACTATGGCTACACCTTC. This chain joins TRBV2 and TRBJ1-2; 9 nucleotides agree with TRBD1. Germline V lookup: CDR1 SNHLY, CDR2 FYNNEI. Trimming took 6 bases from V and 3 from J; bases not matched to a gene: 8. The CDR3 loop spans 15 amino acids.

The genes are TRBV27 and TRBJ2-3; D unresolved. Trimming left V 5 bases short and J 0 bases short, with 6 bases between. This CDR3 region has 13 residues. CDR1 is MNHEY, CDR2 SMNVEV, per germline (reference sequence). CDR3: CASSTSSTDTQYF. The CDR3 bases are TGTGCCAGCAGTACTTCTAGCACAGATACGCAGTATTTT.

V gene TRBV11-1 combines with J gene TRBJ2-2, with 15 positions matching TRBD2. Per germline, CDR1 SGHAT and CDR2 FQDESV (reference sequence). V lost 4 bases, J lost 0 bases, and 15 bases stayed unmatched. The CDR3 length is 22 residues. CDR3 residues: CASSSGPGTSGGRVPNTGELFF. DNA of the CDR3: TGTGCCAGCAGCTCCGGCCCCGGGACTAGCGGGGGGCGAGTTCCGAACACCGGGGAGCTGTTTTTT.

This clonotype was seen only a few times. This chain uses TRBV9 with TRBJ1-6, with D possibly TRBD1 on 6 matching bases. Germline V gives CDR1 SGDLS, CDR2 YYNGEE. There are 15 residues in the CDR3. Trimming shortened V by 4 bases and J by 4 bases, and 12 bases separated the two germline ends. Here the CDR3 DNA reads TGTGCCAGCAGCTTACGAGGGGGTTATAATTCACCCCTCCACTTT. Its translation is CASSLRGGYNSPLHF.

The J gene is TRBJ2-7, the V gene TRBV7-2; D not certain. The germline V gene encodes CDR1 SGHTA and CDR2 FQGNSA. This CDR3 has 12 amino acids. Trimming took off 4 bases at V and 4 bases at J, with 8 bases between the two ends. The CDR3 spells CASSSTKYEQYF. The CDR3 DNA reads as TGTGCCAGCAGCTCTACGAAATACGAGCAGTACTTC.

In its sample, this clonotype was seen many times. This chain joins TRBV12-3 or TRBV12-4 and TRBJ2-7; D is perhaps TRBD2 (5 bases). The CDR3 is 12 residues long. V was trimmed by 2 bases and J by 5 bases, leaving 7 bases between them. The CDR3 here is CASSLSGNEQYF. In DNA, the CDR3 is TGTGCCAGCAGTTTATCGGGGAACGAGCAGTACTTC.

This chain connects TRBV28 to TRBJ2-3; 8 bases are shared with TRBD1. V lost 4 bases to trimming and J lost 4 bases; unmatched junction nucleotides: 4. The CDR3 is 14 amino acids. CDR1 is MDHEN and CDR2 is SYDVKM in the germline V gene. CDR3 region: CASSWTTGADTQYF. The CDR3 DNA sequence: TGTGCCAGCAGTTGGACGACAGGGGCAGATACGCAGTATTTT.

This clonotype has more than one count but fewer than ten. This rearrangement joins TRBV24-1 to TRBJ2-1, with D unresolved. The germline V gene has CDR1 KGHDR and CDR2 SFDVKD. This CDR3 has 13 amino acids. V was clipped by 6 bases and J by 9 bases, with 14 bases between them. The CDR3 DNA is TGTGCCACCAGTTCTCCCAGGCCCGGTGAGCAGTTCTTC. Protein product: CATSSPRPGEQFF.

V and J are TRBV10-3 and TRBJ1-4, with D perhaps matching TRBD1 (5 bases). Germline values: CDR1 ENHRY, CDR2 SYGVKD. Trimming took 0 bases from V and 8 from J, leaving 13 bases between them. The CDR3 loop spans 15 amino acids. CDR3 amino acids: CAISESDTEREKLFF. The CDR3, as DNA: TGTGCCATCAGTGAGTCGGACACGGAGAGGGAAAAACTGTTTTTT.

This clonotype was detected a few times. This sequence joins TRBV7-2 and TRBJ1-6, with D unresolved. The CDR3 sequence is 13 residues long. V dropped 5 bases and J dropped 9 bases, with 11 bases sitting between them. Germline CDR1 is SGHTA and CDR2 is FQGNSA. The CDR3 sequence: CASSPHSGSPLHF. The CDR3 DNA is TGTGCCAGCAGCCCGCATTCGGGTTCACCCCTCCACTTT.